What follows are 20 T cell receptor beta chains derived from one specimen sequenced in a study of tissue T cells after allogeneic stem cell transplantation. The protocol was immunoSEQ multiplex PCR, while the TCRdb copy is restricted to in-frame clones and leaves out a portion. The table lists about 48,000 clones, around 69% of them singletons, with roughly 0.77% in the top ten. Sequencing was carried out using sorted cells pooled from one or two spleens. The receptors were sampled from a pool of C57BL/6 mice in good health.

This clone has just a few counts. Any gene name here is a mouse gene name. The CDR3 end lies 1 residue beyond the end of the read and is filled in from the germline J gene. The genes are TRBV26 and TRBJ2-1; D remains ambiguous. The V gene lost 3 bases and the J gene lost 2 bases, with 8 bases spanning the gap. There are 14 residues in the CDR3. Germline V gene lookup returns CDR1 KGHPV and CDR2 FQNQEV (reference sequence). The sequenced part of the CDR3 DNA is TGTGCCAGCAGTCTTCCCAGATACTATGCTGAGCAGTTC. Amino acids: CASSLPRYYAEQF. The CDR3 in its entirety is CASSLPRYYAEQFF.

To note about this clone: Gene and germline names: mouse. Here the CDR3 reads CASSLNSYEQYF. The DNA read from the CDR3 is TGTGCCAGCTCTCTCAACTCCTATGAACAGTAC. The rearrangement joins TRBV12-1 to TRBJ2-7; D is ambiguous. The read gets to within 1 residue of the CDR3 end, and the germline J gene fills in the rest. Germline CDR1 SGHSN, CDR2 HYEKVE. This CDR3 contains 12 residues. The germline V and J ends were trimmed by 0 bases and 0 bases, with 2 bases remaining between them.

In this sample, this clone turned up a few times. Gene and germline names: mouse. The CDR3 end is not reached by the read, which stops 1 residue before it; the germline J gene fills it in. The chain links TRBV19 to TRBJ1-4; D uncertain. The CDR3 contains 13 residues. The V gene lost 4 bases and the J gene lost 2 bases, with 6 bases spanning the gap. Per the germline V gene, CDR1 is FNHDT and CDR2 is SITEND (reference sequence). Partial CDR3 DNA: TGTGCCAGCAGTTTACAATCCAACGAAAGATTATTT. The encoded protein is CASSLQSNERLF. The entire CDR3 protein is CASSLQSNERLFF.

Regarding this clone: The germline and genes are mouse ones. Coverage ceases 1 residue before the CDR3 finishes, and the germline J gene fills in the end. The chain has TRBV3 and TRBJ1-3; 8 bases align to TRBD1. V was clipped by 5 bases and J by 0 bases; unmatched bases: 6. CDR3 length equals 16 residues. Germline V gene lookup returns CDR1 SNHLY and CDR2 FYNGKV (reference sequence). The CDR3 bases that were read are TGTGCCAGCAGCCTACAGGGGGGAAATTCTGGAAATACGCTCTAT. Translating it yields CASSLQGGNSGNTLY. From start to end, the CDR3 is CASSLQGGNSGNTLYF.

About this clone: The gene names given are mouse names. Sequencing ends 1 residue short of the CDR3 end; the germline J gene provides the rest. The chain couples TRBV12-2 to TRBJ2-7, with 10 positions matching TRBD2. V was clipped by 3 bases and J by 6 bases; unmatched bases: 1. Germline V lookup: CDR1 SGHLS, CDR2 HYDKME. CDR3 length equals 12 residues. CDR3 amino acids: CASSWDWGEQYF. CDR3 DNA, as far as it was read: TGTGCCAGCTCTTGGGACTGGGGTGAACAGTAC. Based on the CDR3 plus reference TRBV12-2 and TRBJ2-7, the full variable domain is NSGVVQSPRYIIKGKGERSILKCIPISGHLSVAWYQQTQGQELKFFIQHYDKMERDKGNLPSRFSVQQFDDYHSEMNMSALELEDSAVYFCASSWDWGEQYFGPGTRLTVL.

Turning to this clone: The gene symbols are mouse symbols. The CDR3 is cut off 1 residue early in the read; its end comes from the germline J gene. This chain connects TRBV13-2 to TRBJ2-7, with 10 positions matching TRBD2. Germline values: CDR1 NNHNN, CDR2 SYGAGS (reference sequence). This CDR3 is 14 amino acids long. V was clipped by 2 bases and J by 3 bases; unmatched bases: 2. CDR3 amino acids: CASGDWGGVYEQYF. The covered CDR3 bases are TGTGCCAGCGGTGACTGGGGGGGCGTCTATGAACAGTAC.

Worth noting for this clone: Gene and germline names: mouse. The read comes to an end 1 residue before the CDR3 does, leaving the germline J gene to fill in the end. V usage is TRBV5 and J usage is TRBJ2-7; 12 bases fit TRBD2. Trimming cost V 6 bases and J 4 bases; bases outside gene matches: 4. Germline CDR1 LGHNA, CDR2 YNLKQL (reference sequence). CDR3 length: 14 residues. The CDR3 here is CASSRTGGDYEQYF. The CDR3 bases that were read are TGTGCCAGCAGTCGGACTGGGGGGGATTATGAACAGTAC.

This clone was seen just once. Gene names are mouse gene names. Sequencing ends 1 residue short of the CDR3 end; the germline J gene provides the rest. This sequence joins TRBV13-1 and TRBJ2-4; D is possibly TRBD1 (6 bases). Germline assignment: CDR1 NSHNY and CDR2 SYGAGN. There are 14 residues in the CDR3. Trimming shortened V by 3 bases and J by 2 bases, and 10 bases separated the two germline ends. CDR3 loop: CASSVTGIQNTLYF. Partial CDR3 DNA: TGTGCCAGCAGTGTCACAGGGATTCAAAACACCTTGTAC.

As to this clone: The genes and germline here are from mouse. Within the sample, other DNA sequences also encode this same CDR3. CDR3 region: CASSETGNQDTQYF. The covered CDR3 bases are TGTGCCAGCAGTGAAACGGGAAACCAAGACACCCAGTAC. The chain carries TRBV13-3 and TRBJ2-5; D ambiguous. The CDR3 goes on 1 residue after the read ends, and that part is filled in from the germline J gene. The CDR3 has 14 residues. CDR1 is NNHDY and CDR2 is SYVADS in the germline V gene. Trimming cost V 2 bases and J 0 bases, with 7 bases left between them.

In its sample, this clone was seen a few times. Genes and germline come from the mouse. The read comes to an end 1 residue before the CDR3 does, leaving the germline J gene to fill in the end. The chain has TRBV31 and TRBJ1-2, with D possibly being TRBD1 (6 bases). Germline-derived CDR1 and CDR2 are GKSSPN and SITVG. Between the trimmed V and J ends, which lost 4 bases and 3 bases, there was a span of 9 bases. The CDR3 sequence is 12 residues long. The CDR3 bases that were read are TGTGCCTGGAAGGGGGGCGACTCCGACTACACC. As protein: CAWKGGDSDYT. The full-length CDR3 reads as CAWKGGDSDYTF.

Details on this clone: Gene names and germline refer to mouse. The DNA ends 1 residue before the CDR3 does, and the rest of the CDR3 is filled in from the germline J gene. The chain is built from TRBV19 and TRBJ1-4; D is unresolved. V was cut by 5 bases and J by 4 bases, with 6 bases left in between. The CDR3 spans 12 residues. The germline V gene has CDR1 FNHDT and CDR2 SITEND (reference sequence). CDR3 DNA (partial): TGTGCCAGCAGCCCCCGCAACGAAAGATTATTT. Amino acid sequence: CASSPRNERLF. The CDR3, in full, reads CASSPRNERLFF.

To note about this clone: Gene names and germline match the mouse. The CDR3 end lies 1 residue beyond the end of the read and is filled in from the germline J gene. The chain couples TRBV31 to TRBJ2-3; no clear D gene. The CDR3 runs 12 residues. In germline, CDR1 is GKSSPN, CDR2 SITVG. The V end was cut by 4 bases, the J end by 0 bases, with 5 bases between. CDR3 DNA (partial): TGTGCCTGGATCACTAGTGCAGAAACGCTGTAT. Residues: CAWITSAETLY. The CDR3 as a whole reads CAWITSAETLYF.

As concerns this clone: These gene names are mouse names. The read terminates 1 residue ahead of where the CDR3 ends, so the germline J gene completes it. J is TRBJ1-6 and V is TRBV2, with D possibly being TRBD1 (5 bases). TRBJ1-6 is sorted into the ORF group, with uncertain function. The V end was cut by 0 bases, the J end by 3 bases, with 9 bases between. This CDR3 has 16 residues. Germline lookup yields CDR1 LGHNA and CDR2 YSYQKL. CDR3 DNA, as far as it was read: TGTGCCAGCAGCCAAGAAGTAGACAGCTATAATTCGCCCCTCTAC. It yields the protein CASSQEVDSYNSPLY. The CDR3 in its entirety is CASSQEVDSYNSPLYF.

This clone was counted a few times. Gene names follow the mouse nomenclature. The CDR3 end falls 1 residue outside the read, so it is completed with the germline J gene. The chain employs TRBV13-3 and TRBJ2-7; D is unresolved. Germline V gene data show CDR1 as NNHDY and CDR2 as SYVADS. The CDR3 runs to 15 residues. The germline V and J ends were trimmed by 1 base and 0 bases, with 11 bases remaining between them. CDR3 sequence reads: CASSDKLRSSYEQYF. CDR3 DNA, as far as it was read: TGTGCCAGCAGTGATAAGCTGCGAAGCTCCTATGAACAGTAC.

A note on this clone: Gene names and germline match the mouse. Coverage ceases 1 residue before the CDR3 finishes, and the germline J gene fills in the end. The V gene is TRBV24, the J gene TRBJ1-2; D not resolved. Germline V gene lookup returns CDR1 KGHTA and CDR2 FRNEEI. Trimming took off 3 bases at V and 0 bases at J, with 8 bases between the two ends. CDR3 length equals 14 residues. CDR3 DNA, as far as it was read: TGTGCCAGCAGTCTTTACCAGGCAAACTCCGACTACACC. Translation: CASSLYQANSDYT. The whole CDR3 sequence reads CASSLYQANSDYTF.

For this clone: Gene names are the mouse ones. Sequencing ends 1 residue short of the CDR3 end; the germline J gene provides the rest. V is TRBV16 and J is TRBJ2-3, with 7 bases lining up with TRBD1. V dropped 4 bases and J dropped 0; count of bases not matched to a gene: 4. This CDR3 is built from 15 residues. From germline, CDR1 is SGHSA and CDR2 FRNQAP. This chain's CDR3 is CASSSGQPSAETLYF. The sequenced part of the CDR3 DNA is TGTGCAAGCAGCTCGGGACAGCCTAGTGCAGAAACGCTGTAT. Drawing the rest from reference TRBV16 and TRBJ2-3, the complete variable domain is NAGVIQTPRHKVTGKGQEATLWCEPISGHSAVFWYRQTIVQGLEFLTYFRNQAPIDDSGMPKERFSAQMPNQSHSTLKIQSTQPQDSAVYLCASSSGQPSAETLYFGSGTRLTVL.

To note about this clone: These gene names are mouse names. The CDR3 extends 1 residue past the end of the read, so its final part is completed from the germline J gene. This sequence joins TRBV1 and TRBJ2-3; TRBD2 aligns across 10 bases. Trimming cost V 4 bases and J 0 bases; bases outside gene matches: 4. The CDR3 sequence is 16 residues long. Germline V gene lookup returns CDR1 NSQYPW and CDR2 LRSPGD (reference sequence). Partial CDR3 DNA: TGCACCTGCAGTGTAAGACTGGGGGGTAGTGCAGAAACGCTGTAT. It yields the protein CTCSVRLGGSAETLY. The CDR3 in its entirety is CTCSVRLGGSAETLYF.

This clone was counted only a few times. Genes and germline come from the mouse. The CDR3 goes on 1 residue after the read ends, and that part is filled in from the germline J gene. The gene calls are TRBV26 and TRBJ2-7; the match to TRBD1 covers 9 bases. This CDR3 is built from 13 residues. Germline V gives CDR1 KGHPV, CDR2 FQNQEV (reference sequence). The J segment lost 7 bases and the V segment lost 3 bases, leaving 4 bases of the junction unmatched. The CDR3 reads CASSLQGAREQYF. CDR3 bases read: TGTGCCAGCAGTCTACAGGGGGCGAGGGAACAGTAC.

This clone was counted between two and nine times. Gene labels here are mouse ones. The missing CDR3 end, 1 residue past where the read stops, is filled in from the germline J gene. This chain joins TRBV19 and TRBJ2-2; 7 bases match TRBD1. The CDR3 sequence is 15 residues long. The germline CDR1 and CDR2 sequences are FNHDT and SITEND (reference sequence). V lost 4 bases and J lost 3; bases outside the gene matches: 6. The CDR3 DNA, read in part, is TGTGCCAGCAGTCTAGACAGGGCGGACACCGGGCAGCTCTAC. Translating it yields CASSLDRADTGQLY. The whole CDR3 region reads CASSLDRADTGQLYF.

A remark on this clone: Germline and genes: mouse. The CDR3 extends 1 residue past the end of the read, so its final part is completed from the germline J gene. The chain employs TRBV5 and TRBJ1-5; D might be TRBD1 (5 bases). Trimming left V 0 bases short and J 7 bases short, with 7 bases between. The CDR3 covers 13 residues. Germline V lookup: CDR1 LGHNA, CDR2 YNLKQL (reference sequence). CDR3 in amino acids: CASSQEGVQAPLF. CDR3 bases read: TGTGCCAGCAGCCAAGAAGGGGTGCAGGCTCCGCTT.